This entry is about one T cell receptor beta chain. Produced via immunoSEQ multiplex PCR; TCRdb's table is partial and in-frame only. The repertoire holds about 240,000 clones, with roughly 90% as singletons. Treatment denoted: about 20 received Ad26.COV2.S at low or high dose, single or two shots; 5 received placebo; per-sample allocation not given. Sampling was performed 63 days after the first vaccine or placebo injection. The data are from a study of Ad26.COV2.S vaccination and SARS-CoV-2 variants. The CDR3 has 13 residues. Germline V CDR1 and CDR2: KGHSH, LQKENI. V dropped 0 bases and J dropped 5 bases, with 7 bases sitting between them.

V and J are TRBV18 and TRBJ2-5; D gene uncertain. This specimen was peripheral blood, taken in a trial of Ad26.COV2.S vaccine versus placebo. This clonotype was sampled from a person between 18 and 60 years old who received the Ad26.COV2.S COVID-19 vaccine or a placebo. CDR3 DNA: TGTGCCAGCTCACCACCGGTCGGGGAGACCCAGTACTTC. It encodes CASSPPVGETQYF. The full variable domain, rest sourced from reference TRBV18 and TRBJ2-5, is NAGVMQNPRHLVRRRGQEARLRCSPMKGHSHVYWYRQLPEEGLKFMVYLQKENIIDESGMPKERFSAEFPKEGPSILRIQQVVRGDSAAYFCASSPPVGETQYFGPGTRLLVL.